This T cell receptor beta chain was sequenced for a study of OX40 agonist ivuxolimab in advanced cancers. As for the study more broadly: Ivuxolimab, which targeted the costimulatory receptor OX40 (CD134), was an agonistic, fully human IgG2 monoclonal antibody. Intravenous ivuxolimab was administered to patients every 2 weeks at six dose levels: 0.01, 0.1, 0.3, 1.5, 3 and 10 mg/kg. Of the roughly 51 patients in dose escalation, about 20 had hepatocellular carcinoma, roughly 15 had melanoma, 9 had renal cell carcinoma and 9 had head and neck cancer. In the dose-escalation cohort, around four fifths of patients were male, and the mean age was approximately 60 years, with a range of roughly 20 to 79. Patients were allowed to have had prior anti-PD-1, anti-PD-L1 or anti-CTLA-4 therapy, and 40% to 45% of the dose-escalation patients had been treated with checkpoint inhibitors. Partial responses were achieved by three dose-escalation patients, of whom one had hepatocellular carcinoma and two had cutaneous melanoma. The point of sequencing TCRbeta in the periphery was to test whether ivuxolimab changed TCR sequence diversity and drove clonal T-cell expansion. The monotherapy dose-escalation portion (N ≈ 56 patients) of the phase I ivuxolimab trial is reported in the paper. Study-wide conclusions, independent of this receptor: After ivuxolimab, expanded clones were on average more numerous among CD8+ T cells than among CD4+ T cells. Which antigens the clonally expanded peripheral T cells were specific for was not determined. At doses from 0.1 to 3.0 mg/kg, clonal expansion was seen in both CD4+ and CD8+ blood T cells between baseline and week 6. In partial responders in the 0.1-3.0 mg/kg groups, normalized peripheral clonal expansion was found to be among the lowest, especially among CD8+ T cells. Low levels of normalized T-cell clonal expansion were also shown by some nonresponding patients.

Genomic DNA was extracted from sorted cells for sequencing of the TCRbeta CDR3 region. The immunoSEQ Assay was used to sequence the TCRbeta CDR3 regions. What TCRdb holds here is the immuneACCESS table cut down to in-frame rearrangements. Part of the clones is not present; checked against another copy, under half of the missing clones reflect an unresolved V gene, and the others are unexplained. Present in this sample are about 16,000 clones, about four fifths of which were seen just once. The ten largest clones represent 9% to 15% of the sample. In the case of this clone: Its antigen is unknown. The record has no base qualities; no much larger clone is one base away.

Patients with a history of autoimmune disease or receiving systemic immunosuppression were excluded from the trial. Peripheral blood for TCR sequencing was collected from all dose cohorts at baseline, on cycle 4 day 1, and on cycle 7 day 1. The samples were taken from a phase I, first-in-human, multicenter, open-label dose-escalation trial of ivuxolimab. The trial enrolled adults with locally advanced or metastatic head and neck squamous cell, hepatocellular, melanoma or renal cell carcinoma. CD4+ and CD8+ T cells were sorted separately from peripheral blood before TCR sequencing. V and J are trimmed by 0 bases and 5 bases, and the gene matches miss 2 bases of the junction. Including cysteine and phenylalanine, the CDR3 has 15 amino acids. Only the CDR3 part of the read is kept: 45 bases, read in frame from the first base. CDR1 and CDR2 are read off the germline V gene (reference sequence) as SGHNT and YYREEE.

The rearranged segments are TRBV5-4 and TRBJ2-2, and 9 junction bases match TRBD2. Sample: CD4+ or CD8+ T cells sorted from blood, taken in a trial of the OX40 agonist ivuxolimab. The receptor was derived from an adult with an advanced solid tumor such as melanoma, head and neck, liver or kidney cancer. The CDR3: CASSLVSGSTGELFF. The nucleotide sequence reads TGTGCCAGCAGCTTGGTTAGCGGGAGTACCGGGGAGCTGTTTTTT.